The 10 T cell receptor beta chains presented below share a single source sample, sequenced in a study of blood T cells in healthy people across ages. Primers used in a second PCR of roughly 7 to 12 cycles were a sample-barcoded 5' primer and a J-beta primer mix. TCRdb itself ran the 5' RACE reads through MiXCR, one entry per CDR3 protein. The sample lists about 1.1 million distinct CDR3 sequences, 35% to 40% seen once, with 13% in the top ten. Input material: blood. The receptors come from a man younger than 30 in good health.

The J gene is TRBJ1-2, the V gene TRBV24-1; D gene uncertain. This CDR3 has 12 amino acids. The V gene's germline CDR1 is KGHDR and CDR2 SFDVKD. Trimming removed 10 bases from V and 4 bases from J, with 12 bases in between. In DNA, the CDR3 is TGTGCCACTGAGAACCGCGGCTATGGCTACACCTTC. This codes for CATENRGYGYTF.

V and J are TRBV20-1 and TRBJ2-1; D possibly corresponds to TRBD2 (7 bases). V lost 5 bases and J 10 bases, leaving 21 bases between the germline ends. Germline CDR1 DFQATT, CDR2 SNEGSKA (reference sequence). The CDR3 runs 14 residues. CDR3 amino acids: CSAGTTAGSWEQFF. The CDR3, as DNA: TGCAGTGCTGGGACAACAGCGGGGTCATGGGAGCAGTTCTTC.

To note about this clonotype: Possible read error: a much larger clone is one base away. This chain uses TRBV20-1 with TRBJ2-1, with D maybe TRBD2 (6 bases). Germline-derived CDR1 and CDR2 are DFQATT and SNEGSKA (reference sequence). Between the trimmed V and J ends, which lost 3 bases and 13 bases, there was a span of 25 bases. The length of the CDR3 is 15 residues. The CDR3 here is CSASAELDFRETQFF. The CDR3 DNA follows: TGCAGTGCTAGCGCCGAACTAGATTTTCGGGAGACCCAGTTCTTC.

The sample holds a few counts of this clonotype. This chain links TRBV15 with TRBJ1-4, with D unclear. The CDR3 loop spans 13 amino acids. The V gene's germline CDR1 is LNHNV and CDR2 YYDKDF (reference sequence). V gave up 3 bases and J gave up 8 bases, with 10 bases separating them. This CDR3 reads CATSSSGGEKLFF. Here the CDR3 DNA reads TGTGCCACCAGCAGTAGTGGAGGGGAAAAACTGTTTTTT.

The chain couples TRBV20-1 to TRBJ1-2; D is possibly TRBD1 (6 bases). Trimming took 5 bases from V and 2 from J, leaving 12 bases between them. The CDR3 is made up of 13 amino acids. From germline, CDR1 is DFQATT and CDR2 SNEGSKA (reference sequence). CDR3 in DNA: TGCAGTGCTCCCGCACAGGGAAACTATGGCTACACCTTC. This codes for CSAPAQGNYGYTF.

This clonotype was seen repeatedly, ten times or more. This rearrangement joins TRBV7-9 to TRBJ2-3; D might be TRBD1 (5 bases). The CDR3 has 15 amino acids. Per the germline V gene, CDR1 is SEHNR and CDR2 is FQNEAQ (reference sequence). The V end was cut by 1 base, the J end by 2 bases, with 10 bases between. Written as DNA, the CDR3 is TGTGCCAGCAGCTTAGTAGACAGACCCACAGATACGCAGTATTTT. This codes for CASSLVDRPTDTQYF.

This clonotype was detected only once. The chain couples TRBV2 to TRBJ2-5, with TRBD2 as a possible D gene (5 bases). The CDR3 is 15 amino acids. CDR1 is SNHLY and CDR2 is FYNNEI in the germline V gene. Trimming stripped 4 bases from V and 11 bases from J, with 23 bases between. The CDR3 loop reads CASSVRAGSYNEQYF. As DNA, the CDR3 is TGTGCCAGCAGTGTGCGGGCGGGCTCCTACAATGAGCAGTACTTC.

This clonotype has just one count. A much larger clone lies a single base off, so this may be a read error. This chain uses TRBV6-2 or TRBV6-3 with TRBJ2-1; possibly TRBD2 for D (6 bases). Germline CDR1 and CDR2: MNHEY and SVGEGT. This CDR3 comprises 12 residues. Trimming shortened V by 2 bases and J by 10 bases, and 9 bases separated the two germline ends. The CDR3 region is CASSYTSYEQFF. The CDR3 DNA follows: TGTGCCAGCAGTTACACTAGCTACGAGCAGTTCTTC.

The V gene is TRBV7-3, the J gene TRBJ1-3, with TRBD1 as a possible D gene (6 bases). The CDR3 has 16 residues. Germline V gene lookup returns CDR1 SGHTA and CDR2 FQGTGA. V lost 2 bases and J 0 bases, leaving 11 bases between the germline ends. CDR3 sequence (DNA): TGTGCCAGCAGCTTAGGGGGACACCTCTCTGGAAACACCATATATTTT. Protein sequence: CASSLGGHLSGNTIYF.

CDR3 sequence (DNA): TGTGCCACCGGCGGGACAGAGTCCTACGAGCAGTACTTC. Its protein product is CATGGTESYEQYF. J is TRBJ2-7 and V is TRBV24-1; D is perhaps TRBD1 (7 bases). In germline, CDR1 is KGHDR, CDR2 SFDVKD. The V end lost 9 bases, the J end lost 1 base, and 12 bases lay between the germline ends. The CDR3 spans 13 residues.